This TCR beta chain came from a study of cytomegalovirus exposure and HLA in healthy donors. Comment on this clone: Its antigen is undetermined.

Vbeta (60) and Jbeta (13) primers were used in the PCR. As processed by the authors: The authors later counted about 80 million unique TCR beta chains, some 11 million of them shared. Generated by immunoSEQ multiplex PCR, the TCRdb table keeps only in-frame clones and is missing some. The V and J calls and the clone size are those of that table, but D and trimming were determined from the DNA. The sample has roughly 98,000 clones, more than 70% seen once. Trimming stripped 5 bases from V and 3 bases from J, with 11 bases between. CDR1 and CDR2 from the germline V gene are SEHNR and FQNEAQ (reference sequence). The CDR3 has 14 residues. General study results and limits: Per a prior analysis, the majority of TCR beta V segments were productive roughly 87% or roughly 30% of the time. In a later analysis, at a false discovery rate of 0.05, roughly 16,000 TCR beta sequences matched HLA alleles.

The sequenced sample consisted of PBMCs. The gene calls are TRBV7-9 and TRBJ1-3; D gene ambiguous. This sequence was found in a man younger than 35 in good health and CMV-seropositive. The CDR3 DNA sequence: TGTGCCAGCAGCCCACATTTCCTTGGAAACACCATATATTTT. Protein: CASSPHFLGNTIYF.